One and the same sample provided the 25 T cell receptor beta chains below, sequenced in a study of cytomegalovirus exposure and HLA in healthy donors (TCRdb year 2017). The protocol used for the library was the immunoSEQ multiplex PCR assay. The multiplex PCR relied on a mix of 60 forward primers for TCR Vbeta segments and 13 reverse primers for TCR Jbeta segments. Entries here come from immuneACCESS through TCRdb and include only in-frame sequences with V and J called. Some clones fail to appear in such tables; in the studies checked, an unresolved V gene covers under half of the shortfall, and the cause of the remainder is unknown. The sample includes 150,000 to 200,000 clones, with 70% to 75% observed a single time. Clones ranked in the top ten supply approximately 4.4% of the sample. Sequenced input: PBMCs. These receptors came from a man in his late teens or twenties in good health and CMV-seropositive.

The chain is built from TRBV7-9 and TRBJ2-2; D uncertain. This CDR3 spans 14 amino acids. V lost 5 bases to trimming and J lost 5 bases, with 12 bases between them. Germline CDR1 and CDR2: SEHNR and FQNEAQ (reference sequence). CDR3 nucleotide sequence: TGTGCCAGCAGCCCTCGAGAAGTGACCGGGGAGCTGTTTTTT. This codes for CASSPREVTGELFF.

This chain uses TRBV2 with TRBJ2-5; TRBD2 agrees at 7 bases. Germline V lookup: CDR1 SNHLY, CDR2 FYNNEI. The V and J ends lost 5 bases and 4 bases, in that order; junction bases with no gene match: 13. The CDR3 has 16 amino acids. CDR3 residues: CASSFSRASGGETQYF. The DNA of the CDR3 is TGTGCCAGCAGTTTCTCGAGGGCATCGGGGGGAGAGACCCAGTACTTC.

This clone has just a few counts. This sequence joins TRBV2 and TRBJ2-1; 10 positions agree with TRBD2. V dropped 8 bases and J dropped 4; count of bases not matched to a gene: 5. CDR1 is SNHLY, CDR2 FYNNEI, per germline. The CDR3 runs 14 residues. CDR3 coding DNA: TGTGCCAGCCTGGGACTAGCGCCTTACAATGAGCAGTTCTTC. It specifies CASLGLAPYNEQFF. The whole variable domain, remainder taken from reference TRBV2 and TRBJ2-1, is EPEVTQTPSHQVTQMGQEVILRCVPISNHLYFYWYRQILGQKVEFLVSFYNNEISEKSEIFDDQFSVERPDGSNFTLKIRSTKLEDSAMYFCASLGLAPYNEQFFGPGTRLTVL.

Of note for this clone: The same CDR3 is also encoded by other DNA sequences in this sample. The chain employs TRBV30 and TRBJ1-2; unclear D gene. Trimming took off 0 bases at V and 2 bases at J, with 10 bases between the two ends. Germline V lookup: CDR1 GTSNPN, CDR2 SVGIG (reference sequence). The CDR3 consists of 14 residues. Here the CDR3 DNA reads TGTGCCTGGAGTGTTCTTGGCCGAAACTATGGCTACACCTTC. It translates to CAWSVLGRNYGYTF.

The V call is TRBV5-1, the J call TRBJ2-7; D might be TRBD2 (6 bases). This CDR3 spans 14 amino acids. CDR1 and CDR2 (germline): SGHRS, YFSETQ. Trimming took off 0 bases at V and 3 bases at J, with 10 bases between the two ends. CDR3 DNA: TGCGCCAGCAGCTTGGCGGGCGGGGACTACGAGCAGTACGTC. Translation gives CASSLAGGDYEQYV.

V is TRBV5-1 and J is TRBJ1-6; no definite D call. Germline V lookup: CDR1 SGHRS, CDR2 YFSETQ. CDR3 size: 13 residues. The ends were cut back, 0 bases at V and 12 bases at J, with 10 bases in the middle. The CDR3 region is CASSLARGGPLHF. DNA of the CDR3: TGCGCCAGCAGCTTGGCCCGAGGAGGACCCCTCCACTTT.

The CDR3 DNA reads as TGTGCCAGTAGTTATAAGGTCAGACTAGCCAAAAACATTCAGTACTTC. Protein sequence: CASSYKVRLAKNIQYF. The chain carries TRBV19 and TRBJ2-4; no reliable D call. The germline V gene encodes CDR1 LNHDA and CDR2 SQIVND (reference sequence). V gave up 5 bases and J gave up 0 bases, with 14 bases separating them. The CDR3 covers 16 residues.

A few counts support this clone. V is TRBV28 and J is TRBJ1-5; 7 bases match TRBD1. V was clipped by 6 bases and J by 7 bases; unmatched bases: 12. Per germline, CDR1 MDHEN and CDR2 SYDVKM. The CDR3 contains 15 residues. This chain's CDR3 is CASRRQGAGWQPQHF. The CDR3 DNA reads as TGTGCCAGCAGGCGACAGGGCGCGGGATGGCAGCCCCAGCATTTT. Complete variable domain (other parts from reference TRBV28 and TRBJ1-5): DVKVTQSSRYLVKRTGEKVFLECVQDMDHENMFWYRQDPGLGLRLIYFSYDVKMKEKGDIPEGYSVSREKKERFSLILESASTNQTSMYLCASRRQGAGWQPQHFGDGTRLSIL.

This chain connects TRBV7-2 to TRBJ1-1; D might be TRBD1 (5 bases). The CDR3 is 13 amino acids. The V gene's germline CDR1 is SGHTA and CDR2 FQGNSA. Trimming took off 5 bases at V and 5 bases at J, with 12 bases between the two ends. CDR3 residues: CASSLWGRTEAFF. CDR3 in DNA: TGTGCCAGCAGCCTTTGGGGGAGGACTGAAGCTTTCTTT.

The gene calls are TRBV7-2 and TRBJ1-5; D might be TRBD1 (5 bases). Germline CDR1 SGHTA, CDR2 FQGNSA. The CDR3 totals 13 residues. The germline V and J ends were trimmed by 3 bases and 5 bases, with 8 bases remaining between them. In DNA, the CDR3 is TGTGCCAGCAGCTTTATAGGGGATCAGCCCCAGCATTTT. This sequence encodes CASSFIGDQPQHF. The full variable domain, with the rest looked up from reference TRBV7-2 and TRBJ1-5, is GAGVSQSPSNKVTEKGKDVELRCDPISGHTALYWYRQSLGQGLEFLIYFQGNSAPDKSGLPSDRFSAERTGGSVSTLTIQRTQQEDSAVYLCASSFIGDQPQHFGDGTRLSIL.

This clone was counted a few times. Other nucleotide sequences from this sample produce the same CDR3. CDR3 nucleotide sequence: TGCGCCAGCAGCCCGTCGGGCACCGGGGAGCTGTTTTTT. It translates to CASSPSGTGELFF. The chain employs TRBV5-1 and TRBJ2-2; D is undetermined. This CDR3 has 13 residues. Germline V gives CDR1 SGHRS, CDR2 YFSETQ. V lost 4 bases, J lost 4 bases, and 8 bases lay in between.

The chain is built from TRBV18 and TRBJ1-6; 8 bases map to TRBD1. Losses at the gene ends were 8 bases for V and 4 bases for J; bases not matched to a gene: 4. Germline V gene sequence: CDR1 KGHSH, CDR2 LQKENI. CDR3 length equals 14 residues. CDR3 sequence: CASTTGGYNSPLHF. The CDR3 DNA follows: TGTGCCAGCACTACAGGGGGGTATAATTCACCCCTCCACTTT. Looking up the rest from reference TRBV18 and TRBJ1-6 gives the full variable domain: NAGVMQNPRHLVRRRGQEARLRCSPMKGHSHVYWYRQLPEEGLKFMVYLQKENIIDESGMPKERFSAEFPKEGPSILRIQQVVRGDSAAYFCASTTGGYNSPLHFGNGTRLTVT.

This clone came up a few times. This chain joins TRBV25-1 and TRBJ2-7; 10 bases match TRBD2. This CDR3 region has 17 residues. Germline V CDR1 and CDR2: MGHDK, SYGVNS. V trimming: 1 base; J trimming: 3 bases; junction bases outside the gene matches: 9. CDR3 DNA: TGTGCCAGCAGTGAATCACAACCGGGACTAGCGTTCTACGAGCAGTACGTC. This sequence encodes CASSESQPGLAFYEQYV.

V gene TRBV27 combines with J gene TRBJ1-2; the D gene is possibly TRBD1 (6 bases). CDR1 and CDR2 from the germline V gene are MNHEY and SMNVEV (reference sequence). The CDR3 is 14 amino acids. Trimming took off 5 bases at V and 7 bases at J, with 17 bases between the two ends. The CDR3 coding sequence is TGTGCCAGCAGTCACGCCGGGACAAGCGTTGGCTACACCTTC. Encoded protein: CASSHAGTSVGYTF.

The sample holds a few counts of this clone. In DNA form, the CDR3 reads TGTGCCATCAGTGACCACCGGGACAGGGACTTAGAAGCTTTCTTT. Translating gives CAISDHRDRDLEAFF. The chain carries TRBV10-3 and TRBJ1-1; 9 bases are a match to TRBD1. The V gene's germline CDR1 is ENHRY and CDR2 SYGVKD. With V trimmed by 3 bases and J by 8 bases, 10 bases remained unmatched. This CDR3 contains 15 residues.

This chain connects TRBV6-1 to TRBJ2-7, with a tentative D call TRBD2 (6 bases). Germline V lookup: CDR1 MNHNS, CDR2 SASEGT. Trimming left V 10 bases short and J 4 bases short, with 17 bases between. The CDR3 has 13 amino acids. Here the CDR3 DNA reads TGTGCCACCTCGCTAAAAGGAGGGTACGAGCAGTACGTC. It codes for CATSLKGGYEQYV.

This chain links TRBV15 with TRBJ2-7; 8 nucleotides align to TRBD1. The germline V gene encodes CDR1 LNHNV and CDR2 YYDKDF (reference sequence). Trimming removed 3 bases from V and 1 base from J; junction bases left unmatched: 2. The CDR3 covers 14 residues. The CDR3 bases are TGTGCCACCAGCAGGGACAGGGCTTCCTACGAGCAGTACGTC. As protein: CATSRDRASYEQYV.

The chain recombines TRBV30 with TRBJ2-3; D is ambiguous. Trimming pared 2 bases from V and 5 bases from J, leaving 11 bases between. The V gene's germline CDR1 is GTSNPN and CDR2 SVGIG (reference sequence). The CDR3 sequence is 13 residues long. The CDR3 bases are TGTGCCTGGAGTTCTGGCGGCGGAGATACGCAGTATTTT. The encoded protein is CAWSSGGGDTQYF.

The CDR3 reads CASSRGWAEKLFF. Here the CDR3 DNA reads TGCGCCAGCAGCAGGGGATGGGCCGAAAAACTGTTTTTT. The chain uses TRBV5-1 and TRBJ1-4; D is possibly TRBD1 (5 bases). Per germline, CDR1 SGHRS and CDR2 YFSETQ. Trimming took off 4 bases at V and 8 bases at J, with 12 bases between the two ends. The CDR3 loop spans 13 amino acids.

This rearrangement joins TRBV2 to TRBJ2-3, with 8 bases fitting TRBD2. J was trimmed by 1 base and V by 6 bases; bases with no gene match: 15. Germline CDR1 and CDR2: SNHLY and FYNNEI. This CDR3 is built from 18 residues. In DNA form, the CDR3 reads TGTGCCAGCAGCCCCTCCGGCCGGGGGGGCCGGGGCACAGATACGCAGTATTTT. It encodes CASSPSGRGGRGTDTQYF.

This chain links TRBV7-2 with TRBJ2-4; 11 bases align to TRBD2. Looked up from germline, CDR1 is SGHTA and CDR2 is FQGNSA. With V trimmed by 5 bases and J by 9 bases, 9 bases remained unmatched. CDR3 length equals 15 residues. DNA of the CDR3: TGTGCCAGCAGCGAAGGCGGACTAGCGGGCGGCATTCAGTACTTC. Translation: CASSEGGLAGGIQYF.

V and J are TRBV6-6 and TRBJ2-7; possibly TRBD1 for D (6 bases). The ends were cut back, 7 bases at V and 2 bases at J, with 21 bases in the middle. Germline V gene lookup returns CDR1 MNHNY and CDR2 SVGAGI (reference sequence). The CDR3 has 16 residues. In nucleotides, the CDR3 is TGTGCCAGCACCCAAGGGGTAGGGGGAGCCCCCTACGAGCAGTACGTC. It translates to CASTQGVGGAPYEQYV.

V gene TRBV5-4 combines with J gene TRBJ2-4; no clear D gene. The germline CDR1 and CDR2 sequences are SGHNT and YYREEE (reference sequence). The V end was cut by 2 bases, the J end by 0 bases, with 6 bases between. The CDR3 is 14 amino acids. The CDR3 DNA sequence: TGTGCCAGCAGCTTTCAACTAGCCAAAAACATTCAGTACTTC. It yields the protein CASSFQLAKNIQYF.

The chain carries TRBV11-2 and TRBJ1-3; D not resolved. This CDR3 contains 15 residues. V gave up 5 bases and J gave up 0 bases, with 11 bases separating them. Per the germline V gene, CDR1 is SGHAT and CDR2 is FQNNGV. CDR3 sequence: CASSLPPGSGNTIYF. In DNA form, the CDR3 reads TGTGCCAGCAGCCTCCCGCCGGGCTCTGGAAACACCATATATTTT.

The CDR3 is CASSMRPAETQYF. Written as DNA, the CDR3 is TGTGCCAGTAGTATGCGGCCGGCGGAGACCCAGTACTTC. This rearrangement joins TRBV19 to TRBJ2-5; D gene ambiguous. Trimming cost V 3 bases and J 5 bases, with 10 bases left between them. The germline gives CDR1 LNHDA, CDR2 SQIVND (reference sequence). This CDR3 has 13 amino acids.